This TCR beta chain was captured by sequencing in a study of blood T cell repertoires in COVID-19. Study context: Sample material is recorded as cDNA or gDNA derived from T cells, B-cell-depleted T cells, or PBMCs.

From germline, CDR1 is KGHSH and CDR2 LQKENI. This CDR3 is built from 14 residues. Trimming cost V 2 bases and J 3 bases, with 10 bases left between them. This study enrolled people aged about 18 to 100 from about two dozen US geographic areas. Cohort 3 recovery required two negative PCRs, clearance, or symptom resolution. Per the original methods: Amplification of reference gene primers was used by the study to estimate nucleated cell counts. Some clones are missing from TCRdb's copy, which holds only in-frame ones; the method was immunoSEQ multiplex PCR. For V, J and clone size, that table is used; D and trimming come from the DNA. Counted here are 150,000 to 170,000 clones, around 80% occurring once; the ten biggest clones make up around 7.1%.

Sequences were obtained from PBMCs or T cells enriched from blood (not recorded which). This receptor was identified in a man aged 50-59 years who had recovered from COVID-19. The genes are TRBV18 and TRBJ1-2; D is ambiguous. The DNA of the CDR3 is TGTGCCAGCTCACCAGGGCAGACCCACTATGGCTACACCTTC. It translates to CASSPGQTHYGYTF.